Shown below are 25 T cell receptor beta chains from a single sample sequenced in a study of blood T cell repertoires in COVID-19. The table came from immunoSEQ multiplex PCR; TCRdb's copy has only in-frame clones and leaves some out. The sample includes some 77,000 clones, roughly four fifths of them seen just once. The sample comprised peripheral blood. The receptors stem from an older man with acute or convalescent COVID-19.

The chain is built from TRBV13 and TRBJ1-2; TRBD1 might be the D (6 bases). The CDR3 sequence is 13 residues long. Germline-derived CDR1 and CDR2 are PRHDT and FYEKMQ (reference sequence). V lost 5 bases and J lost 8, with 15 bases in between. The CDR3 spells CASSRRAGDGYTF. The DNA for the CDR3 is TGTGCCAGCAGCAGACGGGCAGGGGACGGCTACACCTTC.

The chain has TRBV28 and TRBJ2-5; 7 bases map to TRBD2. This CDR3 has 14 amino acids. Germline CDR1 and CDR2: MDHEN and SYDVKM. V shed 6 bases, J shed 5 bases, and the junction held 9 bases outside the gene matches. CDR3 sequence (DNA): TGTGCCAGCAGGGCTAGCGGTGGCCAGGAGACCCAGTACTTC. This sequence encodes CASRASGGQETQYF.

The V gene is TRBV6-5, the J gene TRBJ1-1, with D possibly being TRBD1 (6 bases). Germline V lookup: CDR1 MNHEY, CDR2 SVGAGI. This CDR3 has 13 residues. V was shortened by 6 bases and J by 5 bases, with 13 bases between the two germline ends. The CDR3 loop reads CASRGGEETEAFF. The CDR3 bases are TGTGCCAGCAGAGGGGGAGAGGAAACTGAAGCTTTCTTT.

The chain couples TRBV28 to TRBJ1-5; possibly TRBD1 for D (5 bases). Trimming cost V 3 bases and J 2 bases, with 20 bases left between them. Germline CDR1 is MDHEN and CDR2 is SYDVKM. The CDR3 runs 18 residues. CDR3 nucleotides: TGTGCCAGCAGTTTTCTTTTGGGGGGACCCGGGGGCAATCAGCCCCAGCATTTT. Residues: CASSFLLGGPGGNQPQHF.

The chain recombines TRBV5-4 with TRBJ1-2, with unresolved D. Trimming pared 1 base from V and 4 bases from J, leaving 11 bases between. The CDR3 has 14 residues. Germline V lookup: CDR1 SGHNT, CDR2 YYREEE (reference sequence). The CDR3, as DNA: TGTGCCAGCAGCTTGTTTGGTCAGGCCTATGGCTACACCTTC. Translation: CASSLFGQAYGYTF.

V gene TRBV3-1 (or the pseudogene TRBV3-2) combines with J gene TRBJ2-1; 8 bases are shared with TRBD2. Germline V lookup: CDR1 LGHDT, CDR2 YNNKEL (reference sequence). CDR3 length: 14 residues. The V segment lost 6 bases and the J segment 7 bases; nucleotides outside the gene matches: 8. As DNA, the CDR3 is TGTGCCAGCAGGACTCCGGGACTAGGGAATGAGCAGTTCTTC. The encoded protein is CASRTPGLGNEQFF.

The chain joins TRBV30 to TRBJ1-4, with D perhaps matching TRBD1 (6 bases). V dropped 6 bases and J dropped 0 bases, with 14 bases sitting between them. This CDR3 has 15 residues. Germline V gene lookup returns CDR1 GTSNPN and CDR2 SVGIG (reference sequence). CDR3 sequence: CACQQGISTNEKLFF. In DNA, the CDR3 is TGTGCCTGCCAGCAGGGGATATCAACTAATGAAAAACTGTTTTTT.

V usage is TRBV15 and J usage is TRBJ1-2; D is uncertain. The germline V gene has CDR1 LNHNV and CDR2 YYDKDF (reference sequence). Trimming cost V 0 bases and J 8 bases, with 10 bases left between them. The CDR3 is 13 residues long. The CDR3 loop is CATSRDIPPGYTF. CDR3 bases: TGTGCCACCAGCAGAGATATCCCCCCCGGCTACACCTTC. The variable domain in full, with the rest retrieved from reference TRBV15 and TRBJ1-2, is DAMVIQNPRYQVTQFGKPVTLSCSQTLNHNVMYWYQQKSSQAPKLLFHYYDKDFNNEADTPDNFQSRRPNTSFCFLDIRSPGLGDTAMYLCATSRDIPPGYTFGSGTRLTVV.

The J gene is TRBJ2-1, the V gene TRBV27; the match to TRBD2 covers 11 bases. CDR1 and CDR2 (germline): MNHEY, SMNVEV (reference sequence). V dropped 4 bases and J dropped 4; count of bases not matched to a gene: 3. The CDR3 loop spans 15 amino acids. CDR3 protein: CASSSVAGGYNEQFF. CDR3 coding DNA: TGTGCCAGCAGTTCAGTAGCGGGAGGGTACAATGAGCAGTTCTTC.

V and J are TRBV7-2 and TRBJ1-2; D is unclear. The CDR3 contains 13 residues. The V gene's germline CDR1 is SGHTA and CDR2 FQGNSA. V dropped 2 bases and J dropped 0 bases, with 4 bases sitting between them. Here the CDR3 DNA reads TGTGCCAGCAGCTTACGGGCTAACTATGGCTACACCTTC. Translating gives CASSLRANYGYTF.

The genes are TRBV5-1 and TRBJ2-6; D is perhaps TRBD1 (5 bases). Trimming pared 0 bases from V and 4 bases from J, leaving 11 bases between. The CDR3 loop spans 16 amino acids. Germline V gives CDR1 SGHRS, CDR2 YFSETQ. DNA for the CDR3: TGCGCCAGCAGCTTGGGGACATTGGGAGGGGCCAACGTCCTGACTTTC. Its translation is CASSLGTLGGANVLTF.

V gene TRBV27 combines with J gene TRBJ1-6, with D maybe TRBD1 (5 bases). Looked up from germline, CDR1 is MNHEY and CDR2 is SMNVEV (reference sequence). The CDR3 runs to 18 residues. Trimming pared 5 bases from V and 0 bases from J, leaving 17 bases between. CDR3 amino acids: CASSPRMTASSYNSPLHF. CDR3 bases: TGTGCCAGCAGTCCGCGGATGACAGCTAGCTCCTATAATTCACCCCTCCACTTT.

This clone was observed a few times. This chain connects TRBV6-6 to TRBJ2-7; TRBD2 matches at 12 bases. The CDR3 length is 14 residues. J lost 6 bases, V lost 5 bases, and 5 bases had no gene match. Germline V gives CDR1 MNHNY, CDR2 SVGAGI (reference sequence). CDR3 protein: CASSPLAGGGEQYF. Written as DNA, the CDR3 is TGTGCCAGCAGTCCACTAGCGGGAGGCGGCGAGCAGTACTTC.

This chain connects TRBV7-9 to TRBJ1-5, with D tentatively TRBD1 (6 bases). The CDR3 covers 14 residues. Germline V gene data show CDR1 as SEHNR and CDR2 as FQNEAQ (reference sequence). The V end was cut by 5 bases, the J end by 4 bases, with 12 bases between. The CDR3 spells CASSHGQMNQPQHF. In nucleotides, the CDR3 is TGTGCCAGCAGCCACGGACAGATGAATCAGCCCCAGCATTTT.

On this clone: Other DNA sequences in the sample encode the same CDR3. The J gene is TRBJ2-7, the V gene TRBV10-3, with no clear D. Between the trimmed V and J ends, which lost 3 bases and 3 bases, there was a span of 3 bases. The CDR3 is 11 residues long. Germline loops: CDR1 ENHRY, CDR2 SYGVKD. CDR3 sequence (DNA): TGTGCCATCAGTGAATACTACGAGCAGTACTTC. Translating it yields CAISEYYEQYF.

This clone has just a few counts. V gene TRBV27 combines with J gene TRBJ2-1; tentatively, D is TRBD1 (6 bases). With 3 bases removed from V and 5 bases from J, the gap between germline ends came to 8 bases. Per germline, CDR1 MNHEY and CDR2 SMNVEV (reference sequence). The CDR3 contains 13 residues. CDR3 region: CASSLDSNNEQFF. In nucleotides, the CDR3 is TGTGCCAGCAGTTTGGACAGTAACAATGAGCAGTTCTTC.

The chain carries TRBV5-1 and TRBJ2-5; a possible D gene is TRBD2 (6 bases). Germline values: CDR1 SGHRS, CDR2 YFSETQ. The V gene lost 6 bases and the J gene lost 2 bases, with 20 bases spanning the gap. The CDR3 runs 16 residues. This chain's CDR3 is CASTFSATRAQETQYF. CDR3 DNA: TGCGCCAGCACCTTTTCTGCGACTAGGGCACAAGAGACCCAGTACTTC. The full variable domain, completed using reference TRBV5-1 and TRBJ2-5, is KAGVTQTPRYLIKTRGQQVTLSCSPISGHRSVSWYQQTPGQGLQFLFEYFSETQRNKGNFPGRFSGRQFSNSRSEMNVSTLELGDSALYLCASTFSATRAQETQYFGPGTRLLVL.

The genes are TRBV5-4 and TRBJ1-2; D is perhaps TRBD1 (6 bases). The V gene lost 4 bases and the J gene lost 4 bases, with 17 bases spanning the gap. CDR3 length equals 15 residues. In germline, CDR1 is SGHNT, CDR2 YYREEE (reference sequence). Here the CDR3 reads CASSITNREAYGYTF. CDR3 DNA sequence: TGTGCCAGCAGCATAACGAACAGGGAAGCCTATGGCTACACCTTC.

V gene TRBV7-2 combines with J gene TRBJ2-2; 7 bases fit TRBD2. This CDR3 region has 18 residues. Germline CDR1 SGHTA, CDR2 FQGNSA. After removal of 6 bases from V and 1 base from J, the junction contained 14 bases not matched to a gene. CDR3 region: CASRSGTIPTGNTGELFF. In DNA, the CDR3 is TGTGCCAGCAGGTCCGGGACTATCCCCACGGGGAACACCGGGGAGCTGTTTTTT.

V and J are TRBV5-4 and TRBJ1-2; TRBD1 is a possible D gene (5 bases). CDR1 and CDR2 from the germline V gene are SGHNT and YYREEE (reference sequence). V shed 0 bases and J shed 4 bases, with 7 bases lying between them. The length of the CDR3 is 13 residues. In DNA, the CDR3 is TGTGCCAGCAGCTTGGACAGGATCTATGGCTACACCTTC. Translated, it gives CASSLDRIYGYTF. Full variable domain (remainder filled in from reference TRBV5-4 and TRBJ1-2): ETGVTQSPTHLIKTRGQQVTLRCSSQSGHNTVSWYQQALGQGPQFIFQYYREEENGRGNFPPRFSGLQFPNYSSELNVNALELDDSALYLCASSLDRIYGYTFGSGTRLTVV.

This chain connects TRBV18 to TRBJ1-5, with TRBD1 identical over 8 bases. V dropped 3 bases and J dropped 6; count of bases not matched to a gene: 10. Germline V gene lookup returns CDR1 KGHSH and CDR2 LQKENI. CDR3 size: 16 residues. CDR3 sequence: CASSPSGGQGGQPQHF. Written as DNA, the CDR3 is TGTGCCAGCTCACCCTCCGGAGGACAGGGCGGTCAGCCCCAGCATTTT.

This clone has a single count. Written as DNA, the CDR3 is TGTGCCATCAGTGAGCCAGAAAGCAATCAGCCCCAGCATTTT. It is translated as CAISEPESNQPQHF. V gene TRBV10-3 combines with J gene TRBJ1-5; D remains ambiguous. Germline assignment: CDR1 ENHRY and CDR2 SYGVKD. The CDR3 length is 14 residues. V shed 2 bases and J shed 1 base, with 6 bases lying between them.

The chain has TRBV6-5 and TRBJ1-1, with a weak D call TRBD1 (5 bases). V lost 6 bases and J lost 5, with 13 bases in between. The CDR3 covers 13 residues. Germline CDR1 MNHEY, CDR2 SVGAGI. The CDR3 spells CASSNPTDTEAFF. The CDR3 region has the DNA TGTGCCAGCAGCAACCCGACAGATACTGAAGCTTTCTTT.

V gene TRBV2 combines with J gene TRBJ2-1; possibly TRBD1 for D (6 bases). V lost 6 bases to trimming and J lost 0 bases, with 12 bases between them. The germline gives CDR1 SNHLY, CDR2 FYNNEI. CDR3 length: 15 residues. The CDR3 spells CASRLGQSSYNEQFF. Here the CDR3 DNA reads TGTGCCAGCAGACTCGGACAGAGCTCCTACAATGAGCAGTTCTTC.

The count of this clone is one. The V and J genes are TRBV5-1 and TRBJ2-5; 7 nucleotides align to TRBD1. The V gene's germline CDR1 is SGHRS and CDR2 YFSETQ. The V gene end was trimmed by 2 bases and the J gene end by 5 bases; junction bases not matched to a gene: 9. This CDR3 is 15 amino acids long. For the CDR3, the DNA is TGCGCCAGCAGCTTTGGGACAGTCCCCCGGGAGACCCAGTACTTC. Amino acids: CASSFGTVPRETQYF.